This T cell receptor beta chain was captured by sequencing in a study of shared clonotypes between healthy human individuals. Findings and limits, study-wide: The study generally estimated greater richness for naive than memory subsets. It was observed that 4% to 6% of naive CD4 clonotypes were shared across a few donors. Clonotypes not shared had lower generation probabilities than those common to all four donors.

Deep was the level at which the assay was run. Method: immunoSEQ multiplex PCR; TCRdb's copy keeps in-frame clones and lacks some. The sample contains some 300,000 clones, more than 60% of which appear only once. V was clipped by 4 bases and J by 3 bases; unmatched bases: 5. CDR1 and CDR2 from the germline V gene are SGHKS and YYEKEE (reference sequence). This CDR3 region has 14 residues. As concerns this clone: Its matching antigen is unknown.

The chain couples TRBV5-5 to TRBJ2-3; 7 bases match TRBD2. This clonotype originated in a man aged 25 to 45 in good health. Sequencing was done on a sample of memory CD4+ T cells sorted from blood. Subset here: CD45RA-negative fraction. The CDR3 DNA reads as TGTGCCAGCAGCCGCGGGAGCGGGACAGATACGCAGTATTTT. Translated: CASSRGSGTDTQYF.